These T cell receptor beta chains were read from a single sample in a study of cytomegalovirus exposure and HLA in healthy donors. Method: immunoSEQ multiplex PCR; TCRdb's copy keeps in-frame clones and lacks some. This sample's clone table lists 75,000 to 85,000 clones. The sample consisted of PBMCs. The receptor source for this set is a man aged 45 to 65 in good health and CMV-seronegative. Both conserved end residues are part of each CDR3. The order of the fields is V gene, J gene, D gene, CDR3 DNA, CDR3 protein. D genes are given only for firm matches.

>TRBV6-5|TRBJ1-6|NA
TGTGCCAGCAGACATGGGGGGACGTATAATTCACCCCTCCACTTT
CASRHGGTYNSPLHF
>TRBV9|TRBJ1-1|NA
TGTGCCAGCACCCGAAGCAGGGGGAACACTGAAGCTTTCTTT
CASTRSRGNTEAFF
>TRBV4-3|TRBJ1-1|TRBD1
TGCGCCAGCAGCTCCCGGACAGGCCGAATCACTGAAGCTTTCTTT
CASSSRTGRITEAFF
>TRBV28|TRBJ1-2|NA
TGTGCCAGCAGCCATACAACACGGACAGCTTATGGCTACACCTTC
CASSHTTRTAYGYTF
>TRBV10-3|TRBJ1-2|TRBD1
TGTGCCATCAGTGCTCCTACAGGGGGCGATAACTCAAACTATGGCTACACCTTC
CAISAPTGGDNSNYGYTF
>TRBV7-6|TRBJ2-7|TRBD2
TGTGCCAGCAGCTTAATGGGCGGGGGGGTGTCCTACGAGCAGTACTTC
CASSLMGGGVSYEQYF
>TRBV7-9|TRBJ2-1|TRBD1
TGTGCCAGCAGACCCGGGACAGGCAGCTCCTACAATGAGCAGTTCTTC
CASRPGTGSSYNEQFF
>TRBV6-6|TRBJ2-7|NA
TGTGCCAGCAGTTACTCTGGCAGGGAAAGCAACGAGCAGTACTTC
CASSYSGRESNEQYF
>TRBV6-5|TRBJ2-7|TRBD1
TGTGCCAGCAGTTGGGAAGGGACAGGGGGCTACGAGCAGTACTTC
CASSWEGTGGYEQYF
>TRBV7-7|TRBJ2-7|NA
TGTGCTAGCAGCTTAGGCGGAACTCGGAGCCACGAGCAGTACTTC
CASSLGGTRSHEQYF
>TRBV6-6|TRBJ1-2|NA
TGTGCCAGCGGCGAAGGGGACAAGGACTATGGCTACACCTTC
CASGEGDKDYGYTF
>TRBV18|TRBJ2-5|NA
TGTGCCAGCTCACCCTTCAGGGATGAGACCCAGTACTTC
CASSPFRDETQYF
>TRBV29-1|TRBJ2-3|TRBD1
TGCAGCGTTGGGACAGGGGGCACAGATACGCAGTATTTT
CSVGTGGTDTQYF
>TRBV6-5|TRBJ1-2|NA
TGTGCCAGCAGTTATGGCAGGCGGGATGGCTACACCTTC
CASSYGRRDGYTF
>TRBV6-5|TRBJ2-3|NA
TGTGCCAGCAGGAAAAGCGCATATAACACAGATACGCAGTATTTT
CASRKSAYNTDTQYF
>TRBV5-1|TRBJ2-7|NA
TGCGCCAGCAGCTTAGGGGTCGGTAGGGTATACGAGCAGTACTTC
CASSLGVGRVYEQYF
>TRBV27|TRBJ2-7|NA
TGTGCCAGCTCCAACAGGGCTCTCTCCTACGAGCAGTACTTC
CASSNRALSYEQYF
>TRBV9|TRBJ2-2|TRBD1
TGTGCCAGCAGCATCCGGACAGGGCGGGTCGGGGAGCTGTTTTTT
CASSIRTGRVGELFF
>TRBV28|TRBJ2-6|TRBD1
TGTGCCAGCGGGCCGGGACAGGATTTCTCTGGGGCCAACGTCCTGACTTTC
CASGPGQDFSGANVLTF
>TRBV18|TRBJ1-3|TRBD1
TGTGCCAGCTCTCGGGACAGATACTCTGGAAACACCATATATTTT
CASSRDRYSGNTIYF
>TRBV7-9|TRBJ2-7|TRBD1
TGTGCCAGCAGCTTAGTCGGGACAGTGAGCTCCTACGAGCAGTACTTC
CASSLVGTVSSYEQYF
>TRBV7-6|TRBJ2-4|NA
TGTGCCAGCAGCCTGGATGGAGGGGCAAACATTCAGTACTTC
CASSLDGGANIQYF
>TRBV28|TRBJ1-2|TRBD1
TGTGCCAGCAATTCGGGACAGCTCTATGGCTACACCTTC
CASNSGQLYGYTF
>TRBV7-2|TRBJ1-3|NA
TGTGCCAGCAGCGCTGACAGCACCTCTGGAAACACCATATATTTT
CASSADSTSGNTIYF
>TRBV7-9|TRBJ2-7|NA
TGTGCCAGCAGCTTACAGCAGGGCGAGCAGTACTTC
CASSLQQGEQYF
>TRBV6-6|TRBJ2-5|TRBD1
TGTGCCAGCAGTGCCGACAGGGGAAGACAGACCCAGTACTTC
CASSADRGRQTQYF
>TRBV7-2|TRBJ1-4|NA
TGTGCCAGCAGCTTAGTCGGGGGGTTTGAAAAACTGTTTTTT
CASSLVGGFEKLFF
>TRBV10-1|TRBJ2-1|NA
TGCGCCAGCAGTGACCCGGAGGGTGGTGAGCAGTTCTTC
CASSDPEGGEQFF
>TRBV5-1|TRBJ1-2|TRBD1
TGCGCCAGCAGCTCGGGACAGGTCTATGGCTACACCTTC
CASSSGQVYGYTF
>TRBV6-1|TRBJ1-1|TRBD1
TGTGCCAGCAGTGAGAACAGGGGCGACACTGAAGCTTTCTTT
CASSENRGDTEAFF
>TRBV28|TRBJ1-2|NA
TGTGCCAGCAGTCCCCTTAACTATGGCTACACCTTC
CASSPLNYGYTF
>TRBV25-1|TRBJ1-2|NA
TGTGCCAGCAGTGAAAGCAGGGGACGTCGGTATGGCTACACCTTC
CASSESRGRRYGYTF
>TRBV5-4|TRBJ2-7|NA
TGTGCCAGCAGCTCGGGACTCTCCACCTACGAGCAGTACTTC
CASSSGLSTYEQYF
>TRBV28|TRBJ2-7|NA
TGTGCCAGCAGTTTAGAGCAGGGGTCCTCCTACGAGCAGTACTTC
CASSLEQGSSYEQYF
>TRBV5-1|TRBJ2-7|TRBD1
TGCGCCAGCAGCTTGGGTGTCCCAGGGGGCGGCGAGCAGTACTTC
CASSLGVPGGGEQYF
>TRBV6-4|TRBJ1-1|TRBD1
TGTGCCAGCAGTGACTCAGGCAGGGGGCCGAACACTGAAGCTTTCTTT
CASSDSGRGPNTEAFF
>TRBV6-5|TRBJ2-7|TRBD1
TGTGCCAGCAGGCCGGGACAGGGGTCCTACGAGCAGTACTTC
CASRPGQGSYEQYF
>TRBV18|TRBJ2-7|NA
TGTGCCAGCTCACTCCGGGCAGGGATTGGGGCCTACGAGCAGTACTTC
CASSLRAGIGAYEQYF
>TRBV7-8|TRBJ1-2|NA
TGTGCCAGCAGCTTAGCTTGGAGGGATGGCTACACCTTC
CASSLAWRDGYTF
>TRBV10-2|TRBJ2-5|NA
TGCGCCAGCAGTGAATGGCTAGCCCAAGAGACCCAGTACTTC
CASSEWLAQETQYF
>TRBV7-9|TRBJ2-6|TRBD1
TGTGCCAGCAGCCCGACAGGGGCTGGGGCCAACGTCCTGACTTTC
CASSPTGAGANVLTF
>TRBV7-9|TRBJ2-3|NA
TGTGCCAGCGGGGGAGGTCTTTCCCTTAGCACAGATACGCAGTATTTT
CASGGGLSLSTDTQYF
>TRBV7-9|TRBJ2-6|TRBD1
TGTGCCAGCAGCTCCGGACAGGTGAAAGACTCTGGGGCCAACGTCCTGACTTTC
CASSSGQVKDSGANVLTF
>TRBV5-1|TRBJ2-5|TRBD1
TGCGCCAGCAGCATCCTGGGACAGGGAGGAGAGACCCAGTACTTC
CASSILGQGGETQYF
>TRBV19|TRBJ2-2|TRBD1
TGTGCCAGTAGTATAGGAAGAGGGGGCGCGTTAAACGGGGAGCTGTTTTTT
CASSIGRGGALNGELFF
>TRBV7-9|TRBJ1-4|TRBD1
TGTGCCAGCAGCCCGGGACAGGGACCAACTAATGAAAAACTGTTTTTT
CASSPGQGPTNEKLFF
>TRBV5-5|TRBJ2-3|NA
TGTGCCAGCAGCCAACAAAATTCCTTTGGAAGGCGGGTTAAAGATACGCAGTATTTT
CASSQQNSFGRRVKDTQYF
>TRBV27|TRBJ1-6|NA
TGTGCCAGCAGTTTGGGGCAGCCTATGGATCCCTATAATTCACCCCTCCACTTT
CASSLGQPMDPYNSPLHF
>TRBV7-8|TRBJ1-4|NA
TGTGCCAGCAGCACCCCGGACAGCTCTAATGAAAAACTGTTTTTT
CASSTPDSSNEKLFF
>TRBV19|TRBJ1-3|NA
TGTGCCAGTAGAACAGGGCATTCTGGAAACACCATATATTTT
CASRTGHSGNTIYF
>TRBV2|TRBJ2-4|NA
TGTGCCAGCAGTGACAGGGCTAACGAAAACATTCAGTACTTC
CASSDRANENIQYF
>TRBV6-6|TRBJ1-5|NA
TGTGCCACCCACGGGGGTTTTTGGCGCAATCAGCCCCAGCATTTT
CATHGGFWRNQPQHF
>TRBV9|TRBJ2-7|NA
TGTGCCAGCAGCGAGGGAGACCCGAGCTCCTACGAGCAGTACTTC
CASSEGDPSSYEQYF
>TRBV30|TRBJ2-7|NA
TGTGCCTGGTCCTCCCCGGGGAGCGAGCAGTACTTC
CAWSSPGSEQYF
>TRBV6-1|TRBJ2-7|NA
TGTGCCAGTTGTCTGGGGCAGATCTACGAGCAGTACTTC
CASCLGQIYEQYF